This paragraph covers one TCR beta chain sequence. Its cognate antigen is unknown. Each CDR3 protein gets one entry after TCRdb re-called the 5' RACE reads with MiXCR. The table has approximately 440,000 distinct CDR3 sequences, over 15% seen once. This sample stems from a study of T-cell memory formation after mild COVID-19. Study as a whole: TCR clusters largely stayed donor specific.

Study-wide points: There was a balanced CD4/CD8 profile in clones contracting day 15 to 85, and later expanders leaned CD4+. Shrinking CD4+ clones were chiefly CM and EM; CD8+ ones were chiefly EMRA.

Sample: PBMCs or a T cell subset sorted from them (not recorded which). The clonotype was recovered from an adult woman who had mild COVID-19 (a few samples of this study predate the infection). Cell type and time point are not known.

CDR3 DNA: TGTGCCAGCAGCTCCCAGGGGGGTCGGACCTACAATGAGCAGTTCTTC. Translated, it gives CASSSQGGRTYNEQFF. This chain uses TRBV5-4 with TRBJ2-1; a possible D gene is TRBD1 (7 bases). Trimming shortened V by 3 bases and J by 2 bases, and 15 bases separated the two germline ends. The CDR3 contains 16 residues. Germline V lookup: CDR1 SGHNT, CDR2 YYREEE (reference sequence). The full variable domain, rest sourced from reference TRBV5-4 and TRBJ2-1, is ETGVTQSPTHLIKTRGQQVTLRCSSQSGHNTVSWYQQALGQGPQFIFQYYREEENGRGNFPPRFSGLQFPNYSSELNVNALELDDSALYLCASSSQGGRTYNEQFFGPGTRLTVL.